These 3 T cell receptor beta chains were all obtained from the same sample, sequenced in a study of CD8 T cells in Susac syndrome. cDNA came from approximately 0.5 to 1 ug RNA primed by random hexamers. TCRdb re-derived calls from the immunoSEQ multiplex PCR reads in MiXCR, one entry per CDR3 protein. The profile shows about 200,000 distinct CDR3 sequences, roughly 92% of them singletons. Sequencing was done on a sample of CD8+ T cells from PBMCs. The receptors stem from a human donor with multiple sclerosis.

The chain uses TRBV20-1 and TRBJ2-6; D uncertain. Looked up from germline, CDR1 is DFQATT and CDR2 is SNEGSKA (reference sequence). Between the trimmed V and J ends, which lost 5 bases and 3 bases, there was a span of 20 bases. This CDR3 contains 17 residues. The CDR3 protein is CSARPERTGGGANVLTF. CDR3 coding DNA: TGCAGTGCTCGTCCAGAACGCACGGGTGGTGGGGCCAACGTCCTGACTTTC.

This chain connects TRBV4-1 to TRBJ2-5; D call uncertain. Germline CDR1 is MGHRA and CDR2 is YSYEKL. This CDR3 has 14 amino acids. V was pared by 4 bases and J by 5 bases, with 14 bases between. DNA for the CDR3: TGCGCCAGCAGCCTCGTGCCCGTTAGGGAGACCCAGTACTTC. Translating gives CASSLVPVRETQYF.

The CDR3 coding sequence is TGTGCCAGCAGTTACTCCGAAGGGGAATATGAGCAGTTCTTC. Encoded protein: CASSYSEGEYEQFF. The chain couples TRBV6-5 to TRBJ2-1, with D possibly matching TRBD1 (5 bases). The germline V gene encodes CDR1 MNHEY and CDR2 SVGAGI. CDR3 length: 14 amino acids. V lost 0 bases to trimming and J lost 8 bases, with 11 bases between them.